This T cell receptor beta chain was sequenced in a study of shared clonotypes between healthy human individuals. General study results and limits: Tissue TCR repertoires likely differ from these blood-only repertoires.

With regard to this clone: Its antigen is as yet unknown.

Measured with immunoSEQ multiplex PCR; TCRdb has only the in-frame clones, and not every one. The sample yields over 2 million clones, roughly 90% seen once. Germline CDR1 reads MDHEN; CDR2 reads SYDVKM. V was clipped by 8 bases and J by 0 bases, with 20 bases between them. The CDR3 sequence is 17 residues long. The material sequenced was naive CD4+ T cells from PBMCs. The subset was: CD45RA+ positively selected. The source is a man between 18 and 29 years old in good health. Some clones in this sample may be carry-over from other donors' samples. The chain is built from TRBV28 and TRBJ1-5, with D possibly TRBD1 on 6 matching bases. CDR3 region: CASSYAGGDYSNQPQHF. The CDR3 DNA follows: TGTGCCAGCTCATATGCGGGGGGCGATTATAGCAATCAGCCCCAGCATTTT.